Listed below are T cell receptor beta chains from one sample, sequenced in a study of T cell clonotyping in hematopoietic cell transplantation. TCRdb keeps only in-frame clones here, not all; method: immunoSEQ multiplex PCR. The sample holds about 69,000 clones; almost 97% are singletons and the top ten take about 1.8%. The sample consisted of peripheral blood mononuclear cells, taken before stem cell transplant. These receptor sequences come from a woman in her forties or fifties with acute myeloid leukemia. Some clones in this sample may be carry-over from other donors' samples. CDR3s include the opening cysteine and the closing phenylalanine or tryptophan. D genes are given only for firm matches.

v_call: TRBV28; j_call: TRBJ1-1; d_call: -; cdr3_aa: CASSFPSPGQNTEAFF
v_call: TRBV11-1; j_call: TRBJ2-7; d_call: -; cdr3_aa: CASSSPGTNTYEQYF
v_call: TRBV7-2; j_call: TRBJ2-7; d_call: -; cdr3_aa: CASSSGGGVYEQYF
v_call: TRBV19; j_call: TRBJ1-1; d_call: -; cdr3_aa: CAIRRGANTEAFF
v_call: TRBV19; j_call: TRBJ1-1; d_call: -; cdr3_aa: CASSKFKGMNTEAFF
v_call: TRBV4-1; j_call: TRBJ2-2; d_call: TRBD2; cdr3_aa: CASSQDVVSGVNTGELFF
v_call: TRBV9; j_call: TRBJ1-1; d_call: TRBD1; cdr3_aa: CASSATGGTEAFF
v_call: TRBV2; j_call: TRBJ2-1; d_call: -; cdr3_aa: CASMVRLASYNEQFF
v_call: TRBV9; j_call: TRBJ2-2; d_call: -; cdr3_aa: CASSVASRGPGELFF
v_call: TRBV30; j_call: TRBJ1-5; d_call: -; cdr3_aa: CAGVWPGARDNQPQHF
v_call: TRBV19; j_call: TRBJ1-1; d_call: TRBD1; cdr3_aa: CASNTGGKNTEAFF
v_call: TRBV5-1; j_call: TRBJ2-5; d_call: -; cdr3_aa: CASSLVAQEETQYF
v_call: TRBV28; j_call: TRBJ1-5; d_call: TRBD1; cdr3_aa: CASSTDREDQPQHF
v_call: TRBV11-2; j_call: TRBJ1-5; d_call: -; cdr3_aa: CASSLGLPGQPQHF
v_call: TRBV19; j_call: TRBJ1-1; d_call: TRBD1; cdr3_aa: CASRLGQGEAFF
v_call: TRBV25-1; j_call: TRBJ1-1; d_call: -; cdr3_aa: CASSEYNEESKTFF
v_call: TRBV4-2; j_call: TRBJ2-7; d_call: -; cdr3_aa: CASKGGYEQYF
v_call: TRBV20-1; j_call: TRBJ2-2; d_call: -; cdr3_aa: CSAMRTGELFF
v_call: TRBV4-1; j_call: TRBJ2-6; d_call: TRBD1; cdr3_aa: CASSQADRGMGANVLTF
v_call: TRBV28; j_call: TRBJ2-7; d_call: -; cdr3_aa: CASTTGSSYEQYF
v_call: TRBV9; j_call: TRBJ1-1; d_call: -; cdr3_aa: CASSPDSGVLDTEAFF
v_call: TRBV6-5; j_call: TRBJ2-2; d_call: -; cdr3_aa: CASSYPGRGLFF
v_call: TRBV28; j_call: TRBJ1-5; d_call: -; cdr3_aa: CASSWPERGGPNQPQHF
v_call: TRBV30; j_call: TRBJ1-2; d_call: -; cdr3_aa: CAWMAFANYGYTF
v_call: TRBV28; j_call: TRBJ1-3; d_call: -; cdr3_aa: CACRGVGSGNTIYF
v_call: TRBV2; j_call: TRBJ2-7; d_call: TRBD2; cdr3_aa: CASQLLAGGISSSYEQYF
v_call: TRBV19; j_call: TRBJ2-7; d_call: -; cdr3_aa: CASASPPGYEQYF
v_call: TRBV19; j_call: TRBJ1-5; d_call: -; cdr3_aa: CASSSQGRSNQPQHF
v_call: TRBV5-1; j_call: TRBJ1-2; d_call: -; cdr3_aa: CASSSRTSNYGYTF
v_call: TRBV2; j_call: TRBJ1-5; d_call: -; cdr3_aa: CASSRTENQPQHF
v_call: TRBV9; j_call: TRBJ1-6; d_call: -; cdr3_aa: CASSVASYSPLHF
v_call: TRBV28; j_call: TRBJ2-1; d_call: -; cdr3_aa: CASSLLFRGNLDEQFF
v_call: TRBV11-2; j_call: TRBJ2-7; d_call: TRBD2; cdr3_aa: CASSATSGPYEQYF